This T cell receptor beta chain was captured by sequencing in a study of T cell responses to AZD1222 COVID-19 vaccine (dated by TCRdb to the early 2020s). With respect to the entire study: AZD1222 recipients with second doses at about 4 weeks or about 12 weeks were pooled, because spike-specific TCR depth and breadth did not differ between schedules. Enrollment into the trials was organized by age into subgroups of 18-55, 56-69 and 70-plus years, and those subgroups contained about 160, 30 and 59 TCR-sequenced participants, respectively. TCR sequencing was performed for about 240 trial participants, of whom 207 were given two doses of AZD1222 and around 25 were given two doses of MenACWY control vaccine.

Taken from the germline V gene (reference sequence), the CDR1 and CDR2 loops are GTSNPN and SVGIG. A distance of 12 bases separates the germline ends of V and J, which lose 4 bases and 8 bases respectively. The CDR3 contains 13 residues, cysteine and phenylalanine counted. CDR3 DNA only is kept here, 39 bases in frame from base 1. Worth noting for this clone: There is no known antigen for this receptor. One base away there is no much larger clone; base qualities are not given.

Results and caveats for the whole study, not just this receptor: Only five to seven AZD1222 recipients were SARS-CoV-2 seropositive at baseline, limiting conclusions about previously exposed vaccinees. After two AZD1222 doses, both the breadth and the depth of spike-specific TCRs were significantly higher than at day 0 and than in MenACWY recipients. The whole spike protein was spanned by vaccine-associated CD4 TCRs, and dominant responses were seen in regions 160-218 and 743-854. Participants were mostly white British, with more females than males. The authors suggested clonal diversity may have been underestimated. In the small 56-69-year group, the increase in depth fell short of significance, most likely because of low power. Reportedly, almost half of the unique spike-specific TCRs recognized epitopes lying outside the regions that are mutated in the B.1.351 and B.1.1.7 variants. Because no day 14 peak-response samples were available, the repertoires could be characterized only after the peak T cell response.

The CDR3 regions of human TCRbeta chains were subjected to immunosequencing. The paper's processing steps were these. Repertoire TCRs were checked for matches against a reference library of SARS-CoV-2-specific TCRs that had been generated using the MIRA antigen-specificity platform. Breadth meant the fraction of unique TCRs that were SARS-CoV-2-associated, whereas depth meant the fraction of total T cells that were SARS-CoV-2-associated. Using the MIRA data, every spike-specific TCR was mapped to the spike region that the TCR reacted to and assigned to either a CD4 or a CD8 class. Log10-transformed breadth and depth values were compared by one-way ANOVA with Sidak's multiple comparisons tests. Entries here come from immuneACCESS through TCRdb and include only in-frame sequences with V and J called. Some clones fail to appear in such tables; in the studies checked, an unresolved V gene covers under half of the shortfall, and the cause of the remainder is unknown. Clone size and V and J calls were adopted from that table, with D and trimming inferred from the DNA. The sample data list 150,000 to 200,000 clones, and 90% to 95% of these were observed just once. Around 0.9% of the sample comes from the top ten.

Sample time point, as interpreted from the label and publication: baseline before first vaccination. Vaccinee samples came from UK trials COV001 and COV002, including a single-blind randomized controlled phase 2/3 trial of AZD1222 (ChAdOx1 nCoV-19) in healthy adults. For TCRbeta chain sequencing, PBMC samples from trial participants were taken at day 0 and at day 28 after the second dose. The chain is encoded by TRBV30 joined to TRBJ1-6; the D region possibly corresponds to TRBD1 (5 bases align). Material: peripheral blood, obtained on day 0 of AZD1222 vaccination. This receptor was identified in an adult in good health. The CDR3 protein: CAWTWGSHSPLHF. The nucleotides read TGTGCCTGGACTTGGGGCTCTCATTCACCCCTCCACTTT.